This paragraph reports one TCR beta chain. The record originates from a study of technical replicates of blood from a few donors. Repertoires were generated with immunoSEQ multiplex PCR, while TCRdb's copy carries only in-frame clones and drops some. The data hold 80,000 or so clones, with almost 96% observed a single time. The CDR3 is 16 residues long. Per germline, CDR1 SGHVS and CDR2 FQNEAQ. V lost 1 base and J 3 bases, leaving 16 bases between the germline ends. The chain has TRBV7-8 and TRBJ2-7; D unclear. The TCR comes from a human donor in good health. The material sequenced was T cells isolated from PBMCs. CDR3 coding DNA: TGTGCCAGCAGCTTAGATTCTACAGCCACTGACTACGAGCAGTACTTC. Its protein is CASSLDSTATDYEQYF.